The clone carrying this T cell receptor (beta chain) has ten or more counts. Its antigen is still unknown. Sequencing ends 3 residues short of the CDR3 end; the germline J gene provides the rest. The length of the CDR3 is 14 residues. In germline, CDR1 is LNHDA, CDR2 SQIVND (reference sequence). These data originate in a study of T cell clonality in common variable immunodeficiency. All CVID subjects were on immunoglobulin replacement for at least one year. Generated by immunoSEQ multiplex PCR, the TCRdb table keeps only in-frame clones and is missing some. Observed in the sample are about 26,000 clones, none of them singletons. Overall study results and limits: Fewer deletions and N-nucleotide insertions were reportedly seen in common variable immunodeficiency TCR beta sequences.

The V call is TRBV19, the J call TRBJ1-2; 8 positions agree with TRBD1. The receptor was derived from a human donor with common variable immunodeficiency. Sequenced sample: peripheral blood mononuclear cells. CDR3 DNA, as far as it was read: TGTGCCAGTAGTGAAGACAGGGGTCTGCGAGGC. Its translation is CASSEDRGLRG. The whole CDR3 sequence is CASSEDRGLRGYTF.